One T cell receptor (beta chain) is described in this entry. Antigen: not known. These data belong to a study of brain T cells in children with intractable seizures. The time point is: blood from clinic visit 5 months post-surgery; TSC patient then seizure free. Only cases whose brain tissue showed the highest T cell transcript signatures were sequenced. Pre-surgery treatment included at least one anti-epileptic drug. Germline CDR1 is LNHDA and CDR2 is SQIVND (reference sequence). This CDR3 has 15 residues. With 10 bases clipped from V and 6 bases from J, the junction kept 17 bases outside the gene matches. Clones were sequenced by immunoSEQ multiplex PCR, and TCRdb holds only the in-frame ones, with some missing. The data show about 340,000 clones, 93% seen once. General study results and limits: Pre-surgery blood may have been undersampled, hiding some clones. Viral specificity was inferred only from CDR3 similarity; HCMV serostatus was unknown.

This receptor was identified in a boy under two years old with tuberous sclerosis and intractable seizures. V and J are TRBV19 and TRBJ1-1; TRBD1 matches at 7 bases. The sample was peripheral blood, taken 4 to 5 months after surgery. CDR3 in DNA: TGTGCCACCCGTCTGACGGCAGGGGGGTGGGCTGAAGCTTTCTTT. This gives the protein CATRLTAGGWAEAFF.